This T cell receptor beta chain came from a study of blood T cell repertoires in COVID-19. Study as a whole: Samples representing acute and convalescent COVID-19 were sourced from the United States, Italy and Spain. Sample material is recorded as cDNA or gDNA derived from T cells, B-cell-depleted T cells, or PBMCs.

Using immunoSEQ multiplex PCR, the repertoire was profiled, and TCRdb retains in-frame clones only, with some absent. The data contain nearly 300,000 clones, roughly nine tenths of them seen just once; the ten biggest clones take up less than 3.5%. Participant-reported clinical history was the basis for cohort assignment. Someone with COVID-19 had been met by exposed participants within 2 weeks before study entry. This receptor was taken from a woman aged 45-65 years who had been exposed to COVID-19. The sequencing sample was made of PBMCs or T cells enriched from blood (not recorded which).

CDR3: CASSLPLAINSYNEQFF. The CDR3 nucleotides read TGTGCCAGCAGTCTCCCTCTGGCAATAAACTCCTACAATGAGCAGTTCTTC. This rearrangement joins TRBV28 to TRBJ2-1; D gene uncertain. Germline assignment: CDR1 MDHEN and CDR2 SYDVKM. V shed 5 bases and J shed 0 bases, with 17 bases lying between them. CDR3 size: 17 residues.